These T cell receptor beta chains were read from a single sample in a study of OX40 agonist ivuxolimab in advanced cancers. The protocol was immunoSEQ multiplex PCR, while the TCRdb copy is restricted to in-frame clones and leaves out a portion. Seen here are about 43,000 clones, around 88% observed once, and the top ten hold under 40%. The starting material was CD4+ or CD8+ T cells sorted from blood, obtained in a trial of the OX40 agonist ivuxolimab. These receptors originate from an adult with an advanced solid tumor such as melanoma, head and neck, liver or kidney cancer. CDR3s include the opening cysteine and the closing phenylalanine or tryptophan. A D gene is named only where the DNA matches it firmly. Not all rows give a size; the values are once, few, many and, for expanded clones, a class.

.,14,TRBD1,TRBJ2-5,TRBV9,CASSVAGQKETQYF,TGTGCCAGCAGCGTAGCGGGACAGAAAGAGACCCAGTACTTC
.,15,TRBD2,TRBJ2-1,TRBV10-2,CASSEMGGDYNEQFF,TGCGCCAGCAGTGAGATGGGGGGGGACTACAATGAGCAGTTCTTC
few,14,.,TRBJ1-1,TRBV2,CASTGPRESAEAFF,TGTGCCAGCACCGGACCCCGGGAAAGCGCTGAAGCTTTCTTT
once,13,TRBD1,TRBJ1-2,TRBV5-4,CASSLGQGNGYTF,TGTGCCAGCAGCTTGGGACAGGGAAATGGCTACACCTTC
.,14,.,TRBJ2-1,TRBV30,CAWKVQGGYNEQFF,TGTGCCTGGAAAGTCCAGGGTGGCTACAATGAGCAGTTCTTC
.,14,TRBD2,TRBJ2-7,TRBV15,CATSRGRGGYEQYF,TGTGCCACCAGCAGAGGTCGGGGGGGATACGAGCAGTACTTC
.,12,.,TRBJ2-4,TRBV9,CASSPERDIQYF,TGTGCCAGCAGCCCGGAGAGGGACATTCAGTACTTC
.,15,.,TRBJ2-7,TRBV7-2,CASSPSLGGTYEQYF,TGTGCCAGCAGCCCATCCCTAGGGGGTACCTACGAGCAGTACTTC
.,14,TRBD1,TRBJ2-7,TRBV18,CASSPPGGSDEQYF,TGTGCCAGCTCACCACCAGGGGGCAGCGACGAGCAGTACTTC
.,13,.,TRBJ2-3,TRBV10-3,CAIVGSSTDTQYF,TGTGCCATCGTCGGGTCGTCCACAGATACGCAGTATTTT
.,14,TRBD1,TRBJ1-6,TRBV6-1,CASRGGQGNSPLHF,TGTGCCAGCAGGGGGGGACAGGGGAATTCACCCCTCCACTTT